The clone carrying this T cell receptor beta chain occurred a few times. The antigen remains undetermined. CDR3 length: 15 residues. Unmatched junction bases numbered 9, after V lost 5 bases and J lost 3 bases. Germline V gives CDR1 SQVTM, CDR2 ANQGSEA. The entry originates in a study of identical twins. Study-wide points: Conclusions came from cross-sectional statistical analysis, not from following the same donors. In cord blood, abundant beta clonotypes had fewer insertions; memory showed no trend.

Using its own MiXCR run on the 5' RACE reads, TCRdb lists one record per CDR3 protein. The sample holds about 920,000 distinct CDR3 sequences, around an eighth seen once. Separately, the same data were catalogued under a study of yellow fever vaccine responses in identical twins.

The sample was PBMCs. This chain uses TRBV29-1 with TRBJ2-1, with 8 positions matching TRBD2. The source is a woman aged 18-35 years in good health. In DNA form, the CDR3 reads TGCAGCGTTACCATAGCGGGAAGGGACTACAATGAGCAGTTCTTC. This translates into CSVTIAGRDYNEQFF.